This record covers a single T cell receptor beta chain. What it binds is unknown. The data originate from a study of T cell responses to AZD1222 COVID-19 vaccine. General study points: The reported proportion of spike-specific TCRs targeting unmutated variant regions was nearly half. Donors were mostly white British, more females; clonal diversity possibly underestimated. Dominant at 160-218 and 743-854, vaccine-associated CD4 TCRs also spanned spike. Two AZD1222 doses significantly raised spike-specific TCR breadth and depth over controls.

Data came from immunoSEQ multiplex PCR; TCRdb stores just in-frame clones and leaves some out. The table includes roughly 120,000 clones, roughly 90% detected once. Trimming left V 1 base short and J 0 bases short, with 7 bases between. In germline, CDR1 is MNHEY, CDR2 SMNVEV (reference sequence). The CDR3 consists of 15 residues. The chain carries TRBV27 and TRBJ1-5; no clear D gene. The sequencing here drew on peripheral blood, taken on day 0 of AZD1222 vaccination. The sequence was collected from an adult in good health. The CDR3 coding sequence is TGTGCCAGCAGTTTATATCCCGATAGCAATCAGCCCCAGCATTTT. Translation gives CASSLYPDSNQPQHF.